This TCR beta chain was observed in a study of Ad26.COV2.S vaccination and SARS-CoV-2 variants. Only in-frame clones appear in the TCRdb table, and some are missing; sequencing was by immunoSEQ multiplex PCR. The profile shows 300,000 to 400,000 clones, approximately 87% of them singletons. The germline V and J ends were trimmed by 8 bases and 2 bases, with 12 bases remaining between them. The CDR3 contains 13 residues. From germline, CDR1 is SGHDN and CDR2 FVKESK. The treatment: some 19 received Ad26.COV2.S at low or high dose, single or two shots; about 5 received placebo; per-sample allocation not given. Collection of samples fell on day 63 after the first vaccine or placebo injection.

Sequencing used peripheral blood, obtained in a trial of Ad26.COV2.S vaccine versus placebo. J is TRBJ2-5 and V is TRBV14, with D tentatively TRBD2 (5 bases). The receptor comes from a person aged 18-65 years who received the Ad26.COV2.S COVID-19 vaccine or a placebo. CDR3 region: CASSRDNQETQYF. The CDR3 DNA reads TGTGCCAGCTCTCGGGATAATCAAGAGACCCAGTACTTC.